These 27 T cell receptor beta chains were all obtained from the same sample, sequenced in a study of regulatory T cells in long-lasting Graves disease. According to the study, TCR beta libraries were built with iRepertoire HTBI primers and CDR3-region Arm-PCR. From the multiplex PCR reads, TCRdb called clonotypes with MiXCR, one entry per CDR3 protein. Among approximately 380,000 distinct CDR3 sequences listed, around 21% were seen once. Time point defined: persistent/refractory GD, antithyroid drugs over 5 years with positive TRAb. From PBMCs, RNA was extracted and then used to make the TCR library. Specimen: peripheral blood mononuclear cells (PBMCs), collected when the disease was refractory, from a patient treated with antithyroid drugs. The receptors were gathered from a female donor with Graves disease.

This clonotype was counted a single time. The rearrangement joins TRBV27 to TRBJ2-3; the D gene is possibly TRBD1 (6 bases). CDR3 length: 16 residues. Germline CDR1 is MNHEY and CDR2 is SMNVEV (reference sequence). V lost 2 bases to trimming and J lost 0 bases, with 12 bases between them. CDR3: CASSLNLGASTDTQYF. The CDR3 DNA reads as TGTGCCAGCAGTTTAAATTTGGGGGCCAGCACAGATACGCAGTATTTT.

The chain links TRBV7-2 to TRBJ1-2, with unresolved D. The CDR3 length is 14 residues. V was shortened by 1 base and J by 6 bases, with 12 bases between the two germline ends. CDR1 and CDR2 (germline): SGHTA, FQGNSA. In nucleotides, the CDR3 is TGTGCCAGCAGCTTAGTGCGCAGAGCTGATGGCTACACCTTC. It is translated as CASSLVRRADGYTF.

This clonotype showed up many times. The chain recombines TRBV28 with TRBJ1-2, with TRBD1 matching over 7 bases. The V gene end was trimmed by 4 bases and the J gene end by 4 bases; junction bases not matched to a gene: 9. The V gene's germline CDR1 is MDHEN and CDR2 SYDVKM. The CDR3 has 15 amino acids. This chain's CDR3 is CASSSPIQGSYGYTF. The DNA for the CDR3 is TGTGCCAGCAGTTCGCCTATACAGGGGAGCTATGGCTACACCTTC.

The rearrangement links TRBV3-1 to TRBJ1-2; D ambiguous. The CDR3 is 13 residues long. Germline V gene lookup returns CDR1 LGHDT and CDR2 YNNKEL (reference sequence). The ends were cut back, 3 bases at V and 4 bases at J, with 9 bases in the middle. The CDR3 region is CASSQGMSYGYTF. CDR3 sequence (DNA): TGTGCCAGCAGCCAGGGTATGAGCTATGGCTACACCTTC.

This clonotype was recorded a few times. The chain combines TRBV15 with TRBJ2-7, with D perhaps matching TRBD1 (6 bases). This CDR3 spans 14 amino acids. Per the germline V gene, CDR1 is LNHNV and CDR2 is YYDKDF (reference sequence). V shed 6 bases and J shed 0 bases, with 12 bases lying between them. The CDR3 DNA is TGTGCCACCAGGGATACAGGGACCTCCTACGAGCAGTACTTC. Translating gives CATRDTGTSYEQYF.

The rearrangement links TRBV28 to TRBJ1-1; tentative D call: TRBD1 (5 bases). Trimming removed 6 bases from V and 4 bases from J, with 12 bases in between. This CDR3 spans 13 amino acids. Germline values: CDR1 MDHEN, CDR2 SYDVKM. The CDR3 loop reads CASSFRVFTEAFF. In DNA, the CDR3 is TGTGCCAGCAGCTTCAGGGTATTCACTGAAGCTTTCTTT.

This clonotype showed up just a few times. The gene calls are TRBV5-1 and TRBJ2-7; 8 positions match TRBD1. With 0 bases clipped from V and 6 bases from J, the junction kept 20 bases outside the gene matches. CDR1 and CDR2 from the germline V gene are SGHRS and YFSETQ. The length of the CDR3 is 19 residues. The DNA of the CDR3 is TGCGCCAGCAGCTTGGCTTCTGGATTCGGACAGGGTCTTCCTCTCGAGCAGTACTTC. Translation gives CASSLASGFGQGLPLEQYF.

This clonotype was seen many times. The chain joins TRBV6-1 to TRBJ1-2; possibly TRBD1 for D (6 bases). The CDR3 totals 14 residues. V was cut by 10 bases and J by 6 bases, with 21 bases left in between. Germline CDR1 and CDR2: MNHNS and SASEGT. CDR3 amino acids: CATNTGTRVDGYTF. The CDR3 DNA is TGTGCCACGAATACCGGGACAAGAGTCGATGGCTACACCTTC.

This clonotype was picked up a small number of times. The chain's CDR3 is CSASRLDSNQPQHF. Here the CDR3 DNA reads TGCAGTGCTTCGCGTCTCGATAGCAATCAGCCCCAGCATTTT. The chain uses TRBV20-1 and TRBJ1-5; D remains ambiguous. Germline V gene data show CDR1 as DFQATT and CDR2 as SNEGSKA (reference sequence). The V gene lost 5 bases and the J gene lost 0 bases, with 11 bases spanning the gap. The CDR3 covers 14 residues.

This sequence joins TRBV19 and TRBJ2-7; 7 positions agree with TRBD2. Germline V gene sequence: CDR1 LNHDA, CDR2 SQIVND (reference sequence). The V gene end was trimmed by 8 bases and the J gene end by 0 bases; junction bases not matched to a gene: 4. The CDR3 is 13 residues long. The CDR3 coding sequence is TGTGCCAGTTCACTAGCGACCTCCTACGAGCAGTACTTC. Translating gives CASSLATSYEQYF.

In this sample, this clonotype turned up a few times. The chain recombines TRBV28 with TRBJ2-7; a possible D gene is TRBD2 (7 bases). The germline V gene encodes CDR1 MDHEN and CDR2 SYDVKM. The V end was cut by 11 bases, the J end by 4 bases, with 18 bases between. This CDR3 has 13 residues. Here the CDR3 reads CAASWGGQYEQYF. As DNA, the CDR3 is TGTGCCGCCTCGTGGGGGGGGCAGTACGAGCAGTACTTC.

This clonotype has a count of ten or more. This rearrangement joins TRBV2 to TRBJ2-1, with a weak D call TRBD2 (7 bases). Looked up from germline, CDR1 is SNHLY and CDR2 is FYNNEI. CDR3 length: 14 residues. Trimming stripped 7 bases from V and 4 bases from J, with 14 bases between. CDR3 coding DNA: TGTGCCAGCAAGGGGGGGGCGAGTTACAATGAGCAGTTCTTC. It specifies CASKGGASYNEQFF. Full variable domain (outside the CDR3, taken from reference TRBV2 and TRBJ2-1): EPEVTQTPSHQVTQMGQEVILRCVPISNHLYFYWYRQILGQKVEFLVSFYNNEISEKSEIFDDQFSVERPDGSNFTLKIRSTKLEDSAMYFCASKGGASYNEQFFGPGTRLTVL.

The chain is built from TRBV6-1 and TRBJ1-2; D perhaps matches TRBD1 (5 bases). Germline CDR1 MNHNS, CDR2 SASEGT. This CDR3 spans 16 amino acids. The V gene lost 5 bases and the J gene lost 4 bases, with 20 bases spanning the gap. CDR3 bases: TGTGCCAGCAGTCCTACTAATCCAGGGCCGGCCTATGGCTACACCTTC. Translation gives CASSPTNPGPAYGYTF.

There are a few counts of this clonotype. This chain joins TRBV6-1 and TRBJ1-6, with D hard to call. In germline, CDR1 is MNHNS, CDR2 SASEGT. Between the trimmed V and J ends, which lost 5 bases and 8 bases, there was a span of 10 bases. The CDR3 loop spans 13 amino acids. CDR3 sequence (DNA): TGTGCCAGCAGTCTACTGGTGGATTCACCCCTCCACTTT. Protein product: CASSLLVDSPLHF.

This clonotype was detected many times. This sequence joins TRBV12-3 or TRBV12-4 and TRBJ2-5; 7 bases agree with TRBD2. The CDR3 covers 13 residues. The junction had 8 bases not matched to a gene; V was cut back by 8 bases and J by 5 bases. The CDR3 DNA reads TGTGCCAGCGGGGCGGGAGCTCCGGAGACCCAGTACTTC. Amino acids: CASGAGAPETQYF.

This clonotype was observed a handful of times. The chain joins TRBV7-6 to TRBJ2-5, with TRBD1 matching over 9 bases. Germline assignment: CDR1 SGHVS and CDR2 FNYEAQ. The CDR3 sequence is 18 residues long. Losses at the gene ends were 6 bases for V and 5 bases for J; bases not matched to a gene: 19. The chain's CDR3 is CASRLSTGTGSIRETQYF. The CDR3 DNA follows: TGTGCCAGCAGACTTTCGACCGGGACAGGGTCAATTCGGGAGACCCAGTACTTC.

This clonotype was observed a handful of times. The chain combines TRBV6-1 with TRBJ1-1, with TRBD1 matching over 10 bases. Germline V gene lookup returns CDR1 MNHNS and CDR2 SASEGT. CDR3 length: 12 amino acids. V shed 2 bases and J 14 bases; nucleotides not matched to a gene: 5. CDR3 sequence (DNA): TGTGCCAGCAGTGAAATATGGGACAGGGGCTTCTTT. It translates to CASSEIWDRGFF.

The rearrangement joins TRBV6-5 to TRBJ1-2; TRBD1 matches at 9 bases. The CDR3 sequence is 17 residues long. Germline CDR1 and CDR2: MNHEY and SVGAGI. V trimming: 4 bases; J trimming: 4 bases; junction bases outside the gene matches: 13. CDR3 sequence: CASSSTGTGFISYGYTF. The CDR3 DNA reads as TGTGCCAGCAGTTCGACCGGGACAGGGTTTATATCCTATGGCTACACCTTC.

This clonotype was counted ten times or more. This chain uses TRBV7-6 with TRBJ2-7; 12 positions match TRBD1. Unmatched junction bases numbered 5, after V lost 5 bases and J lost 6 bases. The CDR3 is made up of 14 amino acids. Germline-derived CDR1 and CDR2 are SGHVS and FNYEAQ. The CDR3 DNA reads TGTGCCAGCAGCAACCGGGACAGGGGGCTCGAGCAGTACTTC. This translates into CASSNRDRGLEQYF.

This sequence joins TRBV28 and TRBJ2-3, with 8 bases matching TRBD1. CDR1 MDHEN and CDR2 SYDVKM come from the germline V gene. The CDR3 length is 16 residues. The V gene end was trimmed by 1 base and the J gene end by 4 bases; junction bases not matched to a gene: 7. The CDR3 spells CASSLYQGAMADTQYF. CDR3 in DNA: TGTGCCAGCAGTTTATATCAGGGGGCGATGGCAGATACGCAGTATTTT.

The rearrangement uses TRBV7-2 and TRBJ2-2, with 13 bases lining up with TRBD2. The CDR3 extends over 16 amino acids. Germline V gene sequence: CDR1 SGHTA, CDR2 FQGNSA. J lost 6 bases, V lost 6 bases, and 7 bases had no gene match. This CDR3 reads CASRELAGGPAGELFF. As DNA, the CDR3 is TGTGCCAGCAGGGAACTAGCGGGAGGGCCGGCCGGGGAGCTGTTTTTT.

Many counts were recorded for this clonotype. The chain couples TRBV2 to TRBJ1-5; D remains unclear. Trimming removed 4 bases at V and 3 bases at J, with 10 bases between. Germline CDR1 SNHLY, CDR2 FYNNEI. The CDR3 contains 14 residues. CDR3 loop: CASSGNSLNQPQHF. CDR3 DNA: TGTGCCAGCAGTGGGAACAGCCTCAATCAGCCCCAGCATTTT.

The table lists this clonotype with a few counts. V gene TRBV6-2 or TRBV6-3 combines with J gene TRBJ1-1; the D is unclear. CDR1 is MNHEY, CDR2 SVGEGT, per germline. The V end lost 2 bases, the J end lost 10 bases, and 14 bases lay between the germline ends. The CDR3 consists of 13 residues. The CDR3 bases are TGTGCCAGCAGTTACGAGTTTGTGTCGAGAGCTTTCTTT. Translated, it gives CASSYEFVSRAFF.

This clonotype showed up just a few times. This chain links TRBV14 with TRBJ2-7; D is perhaps TRBD1 (5 bases). This CDR3 comprises 15 residues. Germline-derived CDR1 and CDR2 are SGHDN and FVKESK. V gave up 0 bases and J gave up 5 bases, with 14 bases separating them. The CDR3 sequence: CASSQDPGSSDEQYF. Here the CDR3 DNA reads TGTGCCAGCAGCCAAGACCCAGGGTCTTCCGACGAGCAGTACTTC.

This clonotype was counted between two and nine times. The chain couples TRBV3-1 to TRBJ1-6, with TRBD1 matching over 7 bases. This CDR3 is 15 amino acids long. J was trimmed by 7 bases and V by 4 bases; bases with no gene match: 7. Germline V gene data show CDR1 as LGHDT and CDR2 as YNNKEL (reference sequence). The CDR3 DNA is TGTGCCAGCAGCCGGACAGGCCTCGGGAATTCACCCCTCCACTTT. Protein: CASSRTGLGNSPLHF.

This clonotype was recorded many times. The chain carries TRBV7-9 and TRBJ2-5, with 8 bases that match TRBD1. This CDR3 is built from 14 residues. CDR1 is SEHNR and CDR2 is FQNEAQ in the germline V gene (reference sequence). V trimming: 5 bases; J trimming: 5 bases; junction bases outside the gene matches: 7. CDR3 sequence: CASSPGQVWETQYF. CDR3 in DNA: TGTGCCAGCAGCCCGGGACAGGTTTGGGAGACCCAGTACTTC.

There are many counts of this clonotype. This sequence joins TRBV6-1 and TRBJ1-2; no firm D call. Germline-derived CDR1 and CDR2 are MNHNS and SASEGT. This CDR3 region has 14 residues. Trimming took off 7 bases at V and 3 bases at J, with 15 bases between the two ends. CDR3 amino acids: CASTSWADDYGYTF. CDR3 bases: TGTGCCAGCACCTCGTGGGCCGATGACTATGGCTACACCTTC.